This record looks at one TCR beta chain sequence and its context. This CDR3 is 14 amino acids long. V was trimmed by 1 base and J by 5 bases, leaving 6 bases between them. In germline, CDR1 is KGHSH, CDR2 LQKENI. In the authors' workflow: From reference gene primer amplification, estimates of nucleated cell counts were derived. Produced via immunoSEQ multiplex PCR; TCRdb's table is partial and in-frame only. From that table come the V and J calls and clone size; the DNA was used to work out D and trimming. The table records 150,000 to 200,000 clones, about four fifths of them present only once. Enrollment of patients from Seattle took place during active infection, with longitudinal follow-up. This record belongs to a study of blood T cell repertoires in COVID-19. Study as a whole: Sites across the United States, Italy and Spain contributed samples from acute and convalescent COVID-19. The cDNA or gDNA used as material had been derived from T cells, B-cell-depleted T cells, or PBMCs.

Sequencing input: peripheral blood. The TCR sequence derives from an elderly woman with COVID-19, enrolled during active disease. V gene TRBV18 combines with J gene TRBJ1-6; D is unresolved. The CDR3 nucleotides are TGTGCCAGCTCACCACTGGCGGATAATTCACCCCTCCACTTT. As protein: CASSPLADNSPLHF.